This TCR beta chain stems from a study of blood T cell repertoires in COVID-19. Overall study: Both acute and convalescent COVID-19 samples were obtained from the United States, Italy and Spain.

Per the original methods: Reference gene primer amplification yielded estimated nucleated cell counts. The protocol was immunoSEQ multiplex PCR, while the TCRdb copy is restricted to in-frame clones and leaves out a portion. V, J and clone size reflect that table, while D and trimming were determined from the DNA. The table records more than 110,000 clones, roughly 81% of them present only once. The germline CDR1 and CDR2 sequences are MDHEN and SYDVKM. This CDR3 comprises 16 residues. Trimming took 3 bases from V and 7 from J, leaving 20 bases between them. The clonotype was recovered from a woman aged 45-59 years with active or convalescent COVID-19. The sequenced sample consisted of peripheral blood. The chain carries TRBV28 and TRBJ2-3, with a weak D call TRBD2 (6 bases). CDR3 bases: TGTGCCAGCAGTTTTCCGGCGGTTAGCGGATCGTATACGCAGTATTTT. Its protein is CASSFPAVSGSYTQYF. The whole variable domain, filled in from reference TRBV28 and TRBJ2-3, reads DVKVTQSSRYLVKRTGEKVFLECVQDMDHENMFWYRQDPGLGLRLIYFSYDVKMKEKGDIPEGYSVSREKKERFSLILESASTNQTSMYLCASSFPAVSGSYTQYFGPGTRLTVL.